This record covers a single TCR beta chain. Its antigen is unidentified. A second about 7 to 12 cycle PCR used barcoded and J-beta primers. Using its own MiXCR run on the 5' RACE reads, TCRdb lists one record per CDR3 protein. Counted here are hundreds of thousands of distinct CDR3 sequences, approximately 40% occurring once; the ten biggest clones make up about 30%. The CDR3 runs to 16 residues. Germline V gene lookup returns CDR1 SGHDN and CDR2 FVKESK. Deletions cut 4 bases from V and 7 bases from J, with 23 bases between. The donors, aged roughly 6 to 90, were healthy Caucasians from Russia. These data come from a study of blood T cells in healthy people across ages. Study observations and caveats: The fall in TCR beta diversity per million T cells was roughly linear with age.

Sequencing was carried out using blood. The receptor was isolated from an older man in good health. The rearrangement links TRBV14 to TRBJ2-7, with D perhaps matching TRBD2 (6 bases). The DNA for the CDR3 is TGTGCCAGCAGCCCATATATTCGGGACTCCGACAATGAGCAGTACTTC. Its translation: CASSPYIRDSDNEQYF. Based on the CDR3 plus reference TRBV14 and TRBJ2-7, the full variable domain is EAGVTQFPSHSVIEKGQTVTLRCDPISGHDNLYWYRRVMGKEIKFLLHFVKESKQDESGMPNNRFLAERTGGTYSTLKVQPAELEDSGVYFCASSPYIRDSDNEQYFGPGTRLTVT.